Below are 18 T cell receptor beta chains sequenced from a single sample in a study of T cells after posttransplantation cyclophosphamide. The naive gate required viable CD3+CD4+ or CD3+CD8+ cells with CCR7+CD45RA+CD45RO-CD95-CD27+CD28+ phenotype. TCRdb's copy holds only in-frame clones and misses some; the assay was immunoSEQ multiplex PCR. The data hold about 32,000 clones, with 75% to 95% observed a single time. The sequencing input was naive CD4+ T cells sorted from blood. These receptor sequences come from a man aged 25 to 45 in good health and a related stem cell transplant donor.

The chain carries TRBV7-2 and TRBJ1-2; D is perhaps TRBD1 (5 bases). CDR1 is SGHTA and CDR2 is FQGNSA in the germline V gene. The CDR3 is 13 residues long. With 2 bases removed from V and 5 bases from J, the gap between germline ends came to 9 bases. CDR3 residues: CASSLRQSYGYTF. The CDR3 coding sequence is TGTGCCAGCAGCTTACGACAGAGTTATGGCTACACCTTC.

The chain links TRBV7-9 to TRBJ2-7; D is unresolved. The V gene's germline CDR1 is SEHNR and CDR2 FQNEAQ (reference sequence). The V end was cut by 1 base, the J end by 3 bases, with 13 bases between. This CDR3 contains 15 residues. CDR3 coding DNA: TGTGCCAGCAGCTTAGGGGCCTCCGGCGTCTACGAGCAGTACTTC. It codes for CASSLGASGVYEQYF.

The CDR3 loop reads CASSFGTSNEQFF. In DNA, the CDR3 is TGTGCCAGCAGTTTCGGGACTTCCAATGAGCAGTTCTTC. This rearrangement joins TRBV27 to TRBJ2-1, with D perhaps TRBD2 (6 bases). The germline V gene has CDR1 MNHEY and CDR2 SMNVEV (reference sequence). Trimming removed 3 bases at V and 6 bases at J, with 9 bases between. The length of the CDR3 is 13 residues.

The chain couples TRBV5-1 to TRBJ2-1; D may be TRBD1 (6 bases). Trimming stripped 4 bases from V and 3 bases from J, with 29 bases between. CDR1 and CDR2 (germline): SGHRS, YFSETQ. This CDR3 spans 20 amino acids. CDR3 bases: TGCGCCAGCAGCCCTTCTCCCTTTGGGGCAGGGGACATCAACTACAATGAGCAGTTCTTC. This codes for CASSPSPFGAGDINYNEQFF.

V is TRBV7-8 and J is TRBJ2-1; 9 positions agree with TRBD2. The CDR3 runs to 17 residues. The germline gives CDR1 SGHVS, CDR2 FQNEAQ. Trimming at V came to 2 bases and at J to 0 bases, leaving 5 bases not matched to a gene. CDR3 coding DNA: TGTGCCAGCAGCTTATTTGGACTAGCGAGCTCCTACAATGAGCAGTTCTTC. It is translated as CASSLFGLASSYNEQFF.

This chain uses TRBV27 with TRBJ1-5, with D maybe TRBD1 (5 bases). CDR1 and CDR2 from the germline V gene are MNHEY and SMNVEV (reference sequence). V lost 5 bases and J 0 bases, leaving 14 bases between the germline ends. The CDR3 sequence is 16 residues long. CDR3 residues: CASSTHRTGSNQPQHF. CDR3 coding DNA: TGTGCCAGCAGTACCCATCGTACAGGTAGCAATCAGCCCCAGCATTTT.

V is TRBV5-5 and J is TRBJ2-3, with D perhaps TRBD2 (6 bases). In germline, CDR1 is SGHKS, CDR2 YYEKEE (reference sequence). CDR3 size: 16 residues. V lost 4 bases, J lost 4 bases, and 19 bases lay in between. The CDR3 coding sequence is TGTGCCAGCAGCCCGGGACTTACTCTAGGCGCAGATACGCAGTATTTT. It translates to CASSPGLTLGADTQYF.

This sequence joins TRBV11-2 and TRBJ2-3; D might be TRBD2 (6 bases). CDR1 is SGHAT, CDR2 FQNNGV, per germline. The CDR3 is 15 residues long. Trimming took off 0 bases at V and 0 bases at J, with 7 bases between the two ends. The CDR3 reads CASSLDGRSTDTQYF. The CDR3 DNA sequence: TGTGCCAGCAGCTTAGACGGGAGAAGCACAGATACGCAGTATTTT.

This chain connects TRBV19 to TRBJ1-5, with 8 bases identical to TRBD1. Germline CDR1 LNHDA, CDR2 SQIVND (reference sequence). V was pared by 5 bases and J by 0 bases, with 6 bases of the junction left unmatched. The CDR3 is made up of 16 amino acids. CDR3 sequence: CASSGQGGRSNQPQHF. The DNA for the CDR3 is TGTGCCAGTAGTGGACAGGGAGGTCGTAGCAATCAGCCCCAGCATTTT. Combining the CDR3 with reference TRBV19 and TRBJ1-5 gives the whole variable domain DGGITQSPKYLFRKEGQNVTLSCEQNLNHDAMYWYRQDPGQGLRLIYYSQIVNDFQKGDIAEGYSVSREKKESFPLTVTSAQKNPTAFYLCASSGQGGRSNQPQHFGDGTRLSIL.

The rearrangement links TRBV4-1 to TRBJ1-5; 7 bases fit TRBD1. V lost 1 base, J lost 5 bases, and 8 bases stayed unmatched. The CDR3 contains 16 residues. Germline lookup yields CDR1 MGHRA and CDR2 YSYEKL. The chain's CDR3 is CASSQVTGPLDQPQHF. The CDR3 DNA reads as TGCGCCAGCAGCCAAGTGACAGGGCCTCTCGATCAGCCCCAGCATTTT.

The chain combines TRBV7-2 with TRBJ2-2; the D gene is possibly TRBD1 (5 bases). CDR3 length equals 16 residues. The V and J ends lost 5 bases and 3 bases respectively, with 16 bases between them. Germline V gene lookup returns CDR1 SGHTA and CDR2 FQGNSA. Written as DNA, the CDR3 is TGTGCCAGCAGCCATAAACAGGAACCCTACACCGGGGAGCTGTTTTTT. Amino acid sequence: CASSHKQEPYTGELFF. Full variable domain (outside the CDR3, taken from reference TRBV7-2 and TRBJ2-2): GAGVSQSPSNKVTEKGKDVELRCDPISGHTALYWYRQSLGQGLEFLIYFQGNSAPDKSGLPSDRFSAERTGGSVSTLTIQRTQQEDSAVYLCASSHKQEPYTGELFFGEGSRLTVL.

This clone was seen a few times. This sequence joins TRBV6-6 and TRBJ2-2; D not resolved. The V and J ends lost 5 bases and 8 bases respectively, with 9 bases between them. The CDR3 is 12 amino acids. The germline V gene has CDR1 MNHNY and CDR2 SVGAGI (reference sequence). CDR3 bases: TGTGCCAGCAGTGCGACTCGAGGGGAGCTGTTTTTT. It specifies CASSATRGELFF.

V usage is TRBV7-8 and J usage is TRBJ1-1; D might be TRBD1 (5 bases). Germline V gives CDR1 SGHVS, CDR2 FQNEAQ. The CDR3 runs to 15 residues. The V end was cut by 0 bases, the J end by 1 base, with 9 bases between. In DNA, the CDR3 is TGTGCCAGCAGCTTAGCCAGGGCAGGGAACACTGAAGCTTTCTTT. Translating gives CASSLARAGNTEAFF.

This clone is a singleton in its sample. The chain is built from TRBV19 and TRBJ1-1; D is possibly TRBD1 (5 bases). The CDR3 has 13 residues. The germline V and J ends were trimmed by 3 bases and 3 bases, with 8 bases remaining between them. CDR1 is LNHDA and CDR2 is SQIVND in the germline V gene (reference sequence). The CDR3 bases are TGTGCCAGTAGTATGGGGGGAGACACTGAAGCTTTCTTT. Translating gives CASSMGGDTEAFF.

This clone was observed once. The chain has TRBV5-6 and TRBJ1-5; 7 bases align to TRBD1. V gave up 0 bases and J gave up 7 bases; unmatched junction bases: 13. The germline V gene has CDR1 SGHDT and CDR2 YYEEEE. CDR3 length: 17 residues. The CDR3 nucleotides are TGTGCCAGCAGCTTGGGGCAGGGGGGTTTGGGAGTGCAGCCCCAGCATTTT. Encoded protein: CASSLGQGGLGVQPQHF.

The chain links TRBV6-6 to TRBJ1-6; D gene ambiguous. Trimming pared 2 bases from V and 4 bases from J, leaving 9 bases between. The CDR3 runs 15 residues. Germline V CDR1 and CDR2: MNHNY, SVGAGI (reference sequence). The CDR3 DNA is TGTGCCAGCAGTTACGGGCCAGATTATAATTCACCCCTCCACTTT. Translated, it gives CASSYGPDYNSPLHF.

The J gene is TRBJ2-3, the V gene TRBV2, with 9 positions matching TRBD2. With 6 bases clipped from V and 2 bases from J, the junction kept 6 bases outside the gene matches. The CDR3 extends over 15 amino acids. Germline-derived CDR1 and CDR2 are SNHLY and FYNNEI. The CDR3 DNA is TGTGCCAGCAGGACCGGGACTAGCAACACAGATACGCAGTATTTT. Translated: CASRTGTSNTDTQYF.

The count of this clone is one. The chain couples TRBV15 to TRBJ1-2; 10 nucleotides match TRBD1. The CDR3 spans 16 residues. The V gene end was trimmed by 5 bases and the J gene end by 2 bases; junction bases not matched to a gene: 8. Germline lookup yields CDR1 LNHNV and CDR2 YYDKDF (reference sequence). The CDR3 DNA follows: TGTGCCACCAGCCCCGTCCCGGGACAGGGGAACTATGGCTACACCTTC. Protein: CATSPVPGQGNYGYTF. Full variable domain (remainder filled in from reference TRBV15 and TRBJ1-2): DAMVIQNPRYQVTQFGKPVTLSCSQTLNHNVMYWYQQKSSQAPKLLFHYYDKDFNNEADTPDNFQSRRPNTSFCFLDIRSPGLGDTAMYLCATSPVPGQGNYGYTFGSGTRLTVV.